The 17 T cell receptor beta chains listed next were all sequenced from one sample in a study of T cells after yellow fever vaccination. Via MiXCR, TCRdb re-called the 5' RACE reads, giving one row per CDR3 protein. Here the sample spans about 550,000 distinct CDR3 sequences, about 19% being singletons. The material sequenced was PBMCs, taken 15 days after the yellow fever booster vaccination. These receptors all come from a man aged 25-40 years who received the YFV17D yellow fever vaccine.

J is TRBJ2-1 and V is TRBV20-1; D possibly corresponds to TRBD2 (7 bases). Trimming cost V 6 bases and J 9 bases, with 18 bases left between them. This CDR3 is built from 13 residues. From germline, CDR1 is DFQATT and CDR2 SNEGSKA (reference sequence). The CDR3 spells CSAIGRGGGEQFF. DNA for the CDR3: TGCAGTGCCATAGGGAGGGGAGGGGGTGAGCAGTTCTTC.

V and J are TRBV20-1 and TRBJ2-7; TRBD2 might be the D (5 bases). The CDR3 loop spans 14 amino acids. Germline V gives CDR1 DFQATT, CDR2 SNEGSKA (reference sequence). Trimming removed 8 bases from V and 0 bases from J, with 17 bases in between. The CDR3 is CSPSLASGSYEQYF. Written as DNA, the CDR3 is TGCAGTCCGTCCCTAGCATCGGGCTCCTACGAGCAGTACTTC.

This clonotype was detected a few times. This chain connects TRBV12-3 or TRBV12-4 to TRBJ2-1; D unresolved. The CDR3 runs 10 residues. V lost 5 bases and J lost 10, with 6 bases in between. The chain's CDR3 is CASSHLEQFF. The CDR3 region has the DNA TGTGCCAGCAGTCACCTGGAGCAGTTCTTC.

This clonotype was counted between two and nine times. J is TRBJ2-6 and V is TRBV25-1, with 7 bases lining up with TRBD1. The ends lost 1 base at V and 0 bases at J; junction bases unmatched: 6. The CDR3 totals 18 residues. Germline V gene data show CDR1 as MGHDK and CDR2 as SYGVNS. CDR3: CASSESGTVGSGANVLTF. The CDR3 DNA follows: TGTGCCAGCAGTGAATCAGGGACAGTGGGCTCTGGGGCCAACGTCCTGACTTTC.

This clonotype was detected only a few times. CDR3 in DNA: TGTGCCAGCAGCGTAGGGACAGCAAGATCGGGCGAGCAGTACTTC. Translated: CASSVGTARSGEQYF. The chain couples TRBV9 to TRBJ2-7; D is perhaps TRBD1 (6 bases). Per the germline V gene, CDR1 is SGDLS and CDR2 is YYNGEE. This CDR3 has 15 amino acids. V lost 0 bases to trimming and J lost 6 bases, with 16 bases between them.

DNA for the CDR3: TGTGCCAGCAGCGGCGGGGGACAGGGTTTACTTTTGAATCAGCCCCAGCATTTT. Protein product: CASSGGGQGLLLNQPQHF. The chain recombines TRBV9 with TRBJ1-5; TRBD1 matches 9 bases. The CDR3 loop spans 18 amino acids. With 3 bases clipped from V and 4 bases from J, the junction kept 14 bases outside the gene matches. Germline V CDR1 and CDR2: SGDLS, YYNGEE.

This clonotype was observed a few times. The CDR3 DNA sequence: TGTGCCAGCAGCTCCCATAGGAAATTCGGTATGGAGCAGTACTTC. As protein: CASSSHRKFGMEQYF. This chain links TRBV7-2 with TRBJ2-7; D unresolved. CDR1 and CDR2 from the germline V gene are SGHTA and FQGNSA. Between the trimmed V and J ends, which lost 4 bases and 7 bases, there was a span of 20 bases. The CDR3 contains 15 residues.

This clonotype was observed a few times. The chain links TRBV7-9 to TRBJ2-7, with a weak D call TRBD1 (6 bases). V was cut by 4 bases and J by 5 bases, with 15 bases left in between. Germline CDR1 reads SEHNR; CDR2 reads FQNEAQ (reference sequence). This CDR3 is 14 amino acids long. The CDR3 loop is CASSWGLVADEQYF. CDR3 coding DNA: TGTGCCAGCAGCTGGGGGCTTGTTGCGGACGAGCAGTACTTC.

The J gene is TRBJ2-1, the V gene TRBV7-9; D is ambiguous. CDR3 size: 12 residues. Germline loops: CDR1 SEHNR, CDR2 FQNEAQ (reference sequence). Trimming removed 6 bases at V and 3 bases at J, with 6 bases between. The CDR3 is CASRRDYNEQFF. The CDR3 coding sequence is TGTGCCAGCAGAAGGGACTACAATGAGCAGTTCTTC.

This clonotype was picked up a small number of times. The chain uses TRBV5-1 and TRBJ2-5; possible D gene TRBD2, 7 bases. V lost 1 base and J 4 bases, leaving 11 bases between the germline ends. The CDR3 contains 14 residues. CDR1 and CDR2 from the germline V gene are SGHRS and YFSETQ. The DNA of the CDR3 is TGCGCCAGCAGCTTGAGGGGGGGGCGAGAGACCCAGTACTTC. This encodes CASSLRGGRETQYF. Based on the CDR3 plus reference TRBV5-1 and TRBJ2-5, the full variable domain is KAGVTQTPRYLIKTRGQQVTLSCSPISGHRSVSWYQQTPGQGLQFLFEYFSETQRNKGNFPGRFSGRQFSNSRSEMNVSTLELGDSALYLCASSLRGGRETQYFGPGTRLLVL.

This clonotype has a single count. The chain is built from TRBV6-5 and TRBJ2-7; TRBD1 aligns across 8 bases. The V gene's germline CDR1 is MNHEY and CDR2 SVGAGI. The CDR3 consists of 14 residues. The V gene end was trimmed by 4 bases and the J gene end by 5 bases; junction bases not matched to a gene: 7. This chain's CDR3 is CASSLGTGRDEQYF. As DNA, the CDR3 is TGTGCCAGCAGTTTGGGGACAGGCAGGGACGAGCAGTACTTC.

The V and J genes are TRBV6-5 and TRBJ2-7, with 12 nucleotides matching TRBD2. CDR1 MNHEY and CDR2 SVGAGI come from the germline V gene. CDR3 length: 14 amino acids. Germline trimming cut 6 bases from V and 7 bases from J; bases unmatched to any gene: 7. In DNA form, the CDR3 reads TGTGCCAGCAGCCTCGCTGGACTAGCGGGAGAGCAGTACTTC. Amino acids: CASSLAGLAGEQYF.

V is TRBV5-1 and J is TRBJ2-7; D is perhaps TRBD1 (5 bases). Germline-derived CDR1 and CDR2 are SGHRS and YFSETQ. With 4 bases removed from V and 5 bases from J, the gap between germline ends came to 19 bases. The CDR3 consists of 15 residues. The CDR3 loop is CASSMGQGSRNEQYF. The CDR3 DNA sequence: TGCGCCAGCAGCATGGGGCAGGGAAGTCGGAACGAGCAGTACTTC.

A word on this clonotype: A read error may explain this, as a much larger clone is one base away. The chain couples TRBV11-2 to TRBJ1-2, with no clear D. In germline, CDR1 is SGHAT, CDR2 FQNNGV. Between the trimmed V and J ends, which lost 5 bases and 2 bases, there was a span of 3 bases. CDR3 length: 11 residues. The CDR3 region is CASSQNYGYTF. CDR3 in DNA: TGTGCCAGCAGCCAAAACTATGGCTACACCTTC.

This clonotype was detected only a few times. The gene calls are TRBV5-6 and TRBJ2-5; D uncertain. Trimming removed 4 bases at V and 7 bases at J, with 14 bases between. Germline loops: CDR1 SGHDT, CDR2 YYEEEE. The CDR3 length is 13 residues. CDR3 region: CASSPSGVGTQYF. Here the CDR3 DNA reads TGTGCCAGCAGCCCGTCTGGGGTCGGGACCCAGTACTTC.

The table lists this clonotype with a few counts. This chain joins TRBV12-3 or TRBV12-4 and TRBJ2-1; no reliable D call. V dropped 2 bases and J dropped 4 bases, with 15 bases sitting between them. The CDR3 has 16 amino acids. The CDR3 DNA follows: TGTGCCAGCAGTTTACGCGACTTTGGGCGATACAATGAGCAGTTCTTC. It specifies CASSLRDFGRYNEQFF.

This clonotype was seen a handful of times. The rearrangement joins TRBV14 to TRBJ2-1; TRBD2 matches at 12 bases. This CDR3 comprises 20 residues. CDR1 and CDR2 (germline): SGHDN, FVKESK. Trimming cost V 5 bases and J 7 bases; bases outside gene matches: 21. CDR3 amino acids: CASSSRTSGTPSSPLNEQFF. The CDR3 DNA sequence: TGTGCCAGCAGCTCCCGGACTAGCGGGACCCCATCTAGTCCGCTGAATGAGCAGTTCTTC. Together with reference TRBV14 and TRBJ2-1, the CDR3 gives the full variable domain: EAGVTQFPSHSVIEKGQTVTLRCDPISGHDNLYWYRRVMGKEIKFLLHFVKESKQDESGMPNNRFLAERTGGTYSTLKVQPAELEDSGVYFCASSSRTSGTPSSPLNEQFFGPGTRLTVL.